These T cell receptor beta chains were read from a single sample in a study of cytomegalovirus exposure and HLA in healthy donors. Some clones are missing from TCRdb's copy, which holds only in-frame ones; the method was immunoSEQ multiplex PCR. The data contain fewer than 250,000 clones, 87% of them singletons. The sequencing sample was made of PBMCs. These receptors were collected from a man younger than 35 in good health and CMV-seronegative. CDR3s include the opening cysteine and the closing phenylalanine or tryptophan. The D gene is left open where the match is weak. Clone size is not always given. Where it is, it says once, few, many or a class for expanded clones.

j_call v_call d_call clone_size cdr3_aa cdr3_nt
TRBJ2-1 TRBV30 TRBD2 few CAWSVGTKNWRRNEQFF TGTGCCTGGAGTGTAGGGACTAAGAACTGGCGGAGGAATGAGCAGTTCTTC
TRBJ2-2 TRBV6-5 - - CASRPVRLAGELFF TGTGCCAGCAGACCCGTTCGGCTAGCGGGGGAGCTGTTTTTT
TRBJ2-2 TRBV4-1 TRBD1 - CASSQWDRAGELFF TGCGCCAGCAGCCAATGGGACAGGGCCGGGGAGCTGTTTTTT
TRBJ2-3 TRBV7-7 - - CASSLSTSRADTQYF TGTGCTAGCAGCTTGAGTACTAGCCGGGCGGATACGCAGTATTTT
TRBJ1-2 TRBV5-6 TRBD1 - CASRPQAGQPFYGYTF TGTGCCAGCAGACCCCAGGCGGGACAGCCTTTCTATGGCTACACCTTC
TRBJ2-3 TRBV2 TRBD2 - CASASTSGTDTQYF TGTGCCAGCGCCTCGACTAGCGGCACAGATACGCAGTATTTT
TRBJ1-1 TRBV5-1 - - CASSLGREAEAFF TGCGCCAGCAGCTTGGGCAGGGAGGCTGAAGCTTTCTTT
TRBJ2-2 TRBV19 - - CASSPQGGTGELFF TGTGCCAGTAGCCCACAGGGAGGGACCGGGGAGCTGTTTTTT
TRBJ2-2 TRBV11-2 - - CASSFVRELFF TGTGCCAGCAGCTTTGTTAGGGAGCTGTTTTTT
TRBJ2-1 TRBV14 - - CASSHRHYNEQFF TGTGCCAGCAGCCATCGACACTACAATGAGCAGTTCTTC
TRBJ2-2 TRBV5-1 TRBD2 - CASSLIERGAPGELFF TGCGCCAGCAGCTTGATCGAGCGGGGGGCCCCCGGGGAGCTGTTTTTT
TRBJ2-1 TRBV27 - - CASSTDLSGGRLNEQFF TGTGCCAGCAGTACAGACCTTAGCGGAGGGCGTCTAAATGAGCAGTTCTTC
TRBJ2-5 TRBV5-6 - - CASSAAETQYF TGTGCCAGCAGCGCAGCGGAGACCCAGTACTTC
TRBJ1-3 TRBV28 - few CASSLAGSGNTIYF TGTGCCAGCAGTTTAGCAGGGTCTGGAAACACCATATATTTT
TRBJ2-2 TRBV27 TRBD1 - CASRLGTGNTGELFF TGTGCCAGCAGGCTAGGGACAGGGAACACCGGGGAGCTGTTTTTT
TRBJ1-2 TRBV6-7 - - CASSYSLRAYGYTF TGTGCCAGCAGTTACTCCCTCAGGGCCTATGGCTACACCTTC
TRBJ2-1 TRBV2 TRBD1 - CASSEGTGVRNEQFF TGTGCCAGCAGTGAGGGGACAGGGGTAAGGAATGAGCAGTTCTTC
TRBJ1-2 TRBV19 - - CASSPPGDYGYTF TGTGCCAGTAGTCCCCCGGGGGACTATGGCTACACCTTC
TRBJ2-5 TRBV7-2 TRBD2 - CASSSRRGASGSRETQYF TGTGCCAGCAGCTCACGACGTGGGGCTAGCGGTAGTAGAGAGACCCAGTACTTC
TRBJ2-7 TRBV19 - - CASSVRPYEQYF TGTGCCAGTAGCGTCAGGCCCTACGAGCAGTACTTC
TRBJ1-2 TRBV7-2 - once CASSFGGGYYGYTF TGTGCCAGCAGCTTTGGGGGCGGGTACTATGGCTACACCTTC
TRBJ2-3 TRBV4-2 - few CASSQEPGGTDTQYF TGTGCCAGCAGCCAAGAACCGGGTGGCACAGATACGCAGTATTTT
TRBJ1-6 TRBV7-9 TRBD1 - CASSLPQGASSPLHF TGTGCCAGCAGCTTACCTCAGGGGGCGTCTTCACCCCTCCACTTT
TRBJ2-5 TRBV28 - once CASTGPGQTQETQYF TGTGCCAGCACTGGCCCCGGACAGACACAAGAGACCCAGTACTTC
TRBJ2-7 TRBV7-2 TRBD2 - CASSFSGGQVREQYF TGTGCCAGCAGCTTTAGCGGGGGGCAGGTGCGAGAGCAGTACTTC
TRBJ2-5 TRBV30 TRBD1 - CAWNSGGGETQYF TGTGCCTGGAACTCAGGGGGCGGGGAGACCCAGTACTTC
TRBJ2-7 TRBV7-2 TRBD2 - CASSLTSGRGEQYF TGTGCCAGCAGCTTAACTAGCGGGAGAGGCGAGCAGTACTTC
TRBJ1-1 TRBV6-5 - - CASKGGFEAFF TGTGCCAGCAAGGGCGGGTTTGAAGCTTTCTTT
TRBJ2-5 TRBV4-3 - - CASSQEWLRQETQYF TGCGCCAGCAGCCAAGAATGGCTGCGGCAAGAGACCCAGTACTTC
TRBJ2-2 TRBV27 - - CASSLFVYTGELFF TGTGCCAGCAGTCTCTTTGTGTACACCGGGGAGCTGTTTTTT
TRBJ2-7 TRBV27 TRBD2 - CASSHNPGTSGTYEQYF TGTGCCAGCAGCCACAACCCCGGGACTAGCGGAACCTACGAGCAGTACTTC
TRBJ2-2 TRBV7-3 - - CASSSAVSGSGELFF TGTGCCAGCAGCTCCGCTGTAAGCGGTAGCGGGGAGCTGTTTTTT
TRBJ1-2 TRBV7-2 - - CASSLTAGGSYGYTF TGTGCCAGCAGCTTAACTGCGGGGGGCAGCTATGGCTACACCTTC
TRBJ2-3 TRBV7-6 - - CASSLAGGLGDTQYF TGTGCCAGCAGCTTAGCGGGGGGGCTAGGAGATACGCAGTATTTT
TRBJ1-5 TRBV19 - - CASSMPDPQYSNQPQHF TGTGCCAGTAGTATGCCCGACCCACAGTATAGCAATCAGCCCCAGCATTTT
TRBJ2-2 TRBV9 TRBD2 once CASSRSGGREEGGELFF TGTGCCAGCAGCCGTAGTGGCGGGAGGGAAGAGGGCGGGGAGCTGTTTTTT
TRBJ2-1 TRBV5-1 TRBD1 - CASSLVPGQGLVFF TGCGCCAGCAGCTTAGTCCCGGGACAGGGGTTGGTGTTCTTC
TRBJ2-3 TRBV4-1 - - CASSQDQALSGRVTDTQYF TGCGCCAGCAGCCAAGATCAAGCTCTGTCGGGCAGGGTAACAGATACGCAGTATTTT
TRBJ2-7 TRBV30 - - CAWSQATYEQYF TGTGCCTGGAGTCAGGCCACCTACGAGCAGTACTTC
TRBJ2-7 TRBV28 - - CASSYISQVGEQYF TGTGCCAGCAGTTATATCAGTCAGGTGGGCGAGCAGTACTTC
TRBJ2-7 TRBV19 TRBD2 once CASRRLAGGDEQYF TGTGCCAGTCGAAGACTAGCGGGAGGAGACGAGCAGTACTTC
TRBJ2-5 TRBV4-1 - - CASSQDNEETQYF TGCGCCAGCAGCCAAGATAATGAAGAGACCCAGTACTTC
TRBJ2-3 TRBV19 TRBD1 - CASSTGTGGDTQYF TGTGCCAGTAGTACCGGGACAGGGGGAGATACGCAGTATTTT
TRBJ1-6 TRBV7-2 - once CASGEGQPNSPLHF TGTGCCAGCGGGGAGGGACAACCCAATTCACCCCTCCACTTT
TRBJ1-6 TRBV7-3 - - CASSLNANSPLHF TGTGCCAGCAGCTTAAATGCGAATTCACCCCTCCACTTT
TRBJ2-7 TRBV5-1 TRBD2 - CASSFLLAGDEQYF TGCGCCAGCAGCTTTTTGCTAGCGGGGGACGAGCAGTACTTC
TRBJ2-7 TRBV5-1 - - CASRLGSEQYF TGCGCCAGCAGACTAGGTTCCGAGCAGTACTTC